The present entry profiles one T cell receptor (beta chain) with its context. This CDR3 region has 16 residues. The V end was cut by 2 bases, the J end by 7 bases, with 15 bases between. CDR1 is SGHTA, CDR2 FQGNSA, per germline. The data belong to a study of T cell responses to AZD1222 COVID-19 vaccine. Sequencing was performed with immunoSEQ multiplex PCR; in TCRdb, only in-frame clones are kept and a portion is missing. This table holds roughly 200,000 clones, about 93% found once. This clonotype originated in an adult in good health. Material: peripheral blood, obtained on day 0 of MenACWY control vaccination. This chain uses TRBV7-2 with TRBJ1-6; TRBD1 might be the D (5 bases). This CDR3 is CASSLIPGLINSPLHF. In DNA form, the CDR3 reads TGTGCCAGCAGCTTAATCCCGGGACTGATAAATTCACCCCTCCACTTT.